What follows is one T cell receptor beta chain and its context. Antigen specificity is unknown. Trimming cost V 4 bases and J 5 bases, with 14 bases left between them. The germline gives CDR1 SGHDN, CDR2 FVKESK. The CDR3 consists of 14 residues. The data originate from a study of T cell responses to AZD1222 COVID-19 vaccine. Study results and limitations: Repertoire sampling occurred only after the peak T cell response. Spike-spanning, vaccine-associated CD4 TCRs were dominant at 160-218 and 743-854.

Profiling relied on immunoSEQ multiplex PCR, and the TCRdb table lists in-frame clones only, not all of them. Here the sample spans 140,000 to 150,000 clones, about 93% being singletons. Sequenced material: peripheral blood, taken on day 0 of AZD1222 vaccination. This TCR derives from an adult in good health. The chain recombines TRBV14 with TRBJ1-1; the D is unclear. CDR3 region: CASSPSMQRTEAFF. For the CDR3, the DNA is TGTGCCAGCAGCCCAAGTATGCAGAGGACTGAAGCTTTCTTT. The variable domain in full, completed from reference TRBV14 and TRBJ1-1, reads EAGVTQFPSHSVIEKGQTVTLRCDPISGHDNLYWYRRVMGKEIKFLLHFVKESKQDESGMPNNRFLAERTGGTYSTLKVQPAELEDSGVYFCASSPSMQRTEAFFGQGTRLTVV.